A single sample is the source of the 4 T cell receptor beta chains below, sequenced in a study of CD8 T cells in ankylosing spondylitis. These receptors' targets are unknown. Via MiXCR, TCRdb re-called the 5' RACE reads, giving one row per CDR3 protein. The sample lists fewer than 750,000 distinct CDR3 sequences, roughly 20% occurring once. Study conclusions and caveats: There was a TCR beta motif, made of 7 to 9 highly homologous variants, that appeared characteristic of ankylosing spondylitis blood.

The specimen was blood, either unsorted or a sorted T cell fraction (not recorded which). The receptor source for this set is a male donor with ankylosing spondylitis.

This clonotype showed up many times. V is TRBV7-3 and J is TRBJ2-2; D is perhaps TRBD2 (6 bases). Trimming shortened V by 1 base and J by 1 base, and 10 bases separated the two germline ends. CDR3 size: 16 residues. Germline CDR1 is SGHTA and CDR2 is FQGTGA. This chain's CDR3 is CASSLKGGKNTGELFF. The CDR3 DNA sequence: TGTGCCAGCAGCTTAAAGGGCGGGAAGAACACCGGGGAGCTGTTTTTT.

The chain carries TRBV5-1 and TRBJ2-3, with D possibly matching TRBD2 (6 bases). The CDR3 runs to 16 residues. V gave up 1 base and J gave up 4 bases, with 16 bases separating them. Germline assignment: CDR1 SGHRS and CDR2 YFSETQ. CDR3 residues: CASSLRWGVSADTQYF. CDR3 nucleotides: TGCGCCAGCAGCTTGCGTTGGGGGGTGTCCGCAGATACGCAGTATTTT.

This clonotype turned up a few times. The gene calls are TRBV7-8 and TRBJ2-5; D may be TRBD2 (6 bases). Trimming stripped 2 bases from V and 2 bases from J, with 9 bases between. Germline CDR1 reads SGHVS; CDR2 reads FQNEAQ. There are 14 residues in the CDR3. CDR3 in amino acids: CASSLTSPQETQYF. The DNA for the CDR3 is TGTGCCAGCAGCTTAACTAGCCCTCAAGAGACCCAGTACTTC.

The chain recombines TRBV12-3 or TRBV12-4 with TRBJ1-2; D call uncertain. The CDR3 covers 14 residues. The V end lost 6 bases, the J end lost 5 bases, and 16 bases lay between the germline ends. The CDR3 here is CASSHGGPPYGYTF. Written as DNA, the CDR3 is TGTGCCAGCAGCCACGGCGGGCCTCCTTATGGCTACACCTTC.